The T cell receptor (beta chain) described here comes from a study of T cells in Graves' hyperthyroidism and ophthalmopathy. CDR3 length equals 13 residues. In germline, CDR1 is MDHEN, CDR2 SYDVKM. V shed 5 bases and J shed 2 bases, with 10 bases lying between them. This clonotype was detected ten times or more. Regions amplified from RNA transcripts were the TCR beta CDR3 regions. TCR CDR3 underwent first-round RT-PCR with the HTBI primer set. TCRdb itself ran the multiplex PCR reads through MiXCR, one entry per CDR3 protein. The table shows 450,000 to 650,000 distinct CDR3 sequences, with 14% occurring only once.

The sequenced sample was blood. The clonotype comes from a young woman with Graves' ophthalmopathy. The rearrangement joins TRBV28 to TRBJ2-7; no reliable D call. CDR3: CASSPGRAYEQYF. The DNA of the CDR3 is TGTGCCAGCAGTCCTGGAAGGGCCTACGAGCAGTACTTC.